The next 26 T cell receptor beta chains were all read from a single sample in a study of OX40 agonist ivuxolimab in advanced cancers. Measured with immunoSEQ multiplex PCR; TCRdb has only the in-frame clones, and not every one. The sample holds about 47,000 clones; about 86% are singletons and the top ten take 1.6%. The sequencing here drew on CD4+ or CD8+ T cells sorted from blood, taken in a trial of the OX40 agonist ivuxolimab. Every receptor here comes from an adult with an advanced solid tumor such as melanoma, head and neck, liver or kidney cancer.

This chain uses TRBV9 with TRBJ2-5; 8 positions match TRBD1. The J call may be incorrect, as the DNA end agrees better with TRBJ2-7. CDR3 length equals 16 residues. Germline V lookup: CDR1 SGDLS, CDR2 YYNGEE. The CDR3 reads CASSVGRDRRTYEQYF. Here the CDR3 DNA reads TGTGCCAGCAGCGTAGGTCGGGACAGGAGAACCTACGAGCAGTACTTC.

V is TRBV7-2 and J is TRBJ1-2; 8 nucleotides align to TRBD1. Germline assignment: CDR1 SGHTA and CDR2 FQGNSA. The CDR3 extends over 15 amino acids. J gave up 3 bases and V 2 bases, and 5 bases lay outside the gene matches. CDR3 nucleotides: TGTGCCAGCAGCTTAAGGACAGGGACATACTATGGCTACACCTTC. This encodes CASSLRTGTYYGYTF.

The J gene is TRBJ2-5, the V gene TRBV7-7; 9 bases line up with TRBD1. The germline V gene has CDR1 SSHAT and CDR2 FNYEAQ (reference sequence). CDR3 size: 15 residues. Germline trimming cut 2 bases from V and 5 bases from J; bases unmatched to any gene: 6. The DNA of the CDR3 is TGTGCCAGCAGCTTACTGGGACAGGGCTTCGAGACCCAGTACTTC. It translates to CASSLLGQGFETQYF.

This clone was observed once. CDR3 sequence: CASSQDFRSLSYTF. The CDR3 DNA reads TGTGCCAGCAGCCAAGATTTCCGTTCGTTGAGCTACACCTTC. This chain links TRBV4-2 with TRBJ1-2; D remains unclear. V was clipped by 0 bases and J by 9 bases, with 14 bases between them. CDR3 length: 14 amino acids. In germline, CDR1 is LGHNA, CDR2 YNFKEQ.

The chain joins TRBV5-1 to TRBJ2-7; D may be TRBD1 (6 bases). The V gene lost 0 bases and the J gene lost 5 bases, with 15 bases spanning the gap. Germline CDR1 reads SGHRS; CDR2 reads YFSETQ. The CDR3 sequence is 15 residues long. The CDR3 protein is CASSLEPGERDEQYF. CDR3 coding DNA: TGCGCCAGCAGCTTGGAACCAGGGGAAAGGGACGAGCAGTACTTC.

This rearrangement joins TRBV6-5 to TRBJ1-2; TRBD1 matches 7 bases. The CDR3 length is 12 residues. In germline, CDR1 is MNHEY, CDR2 SVGAGI. V shed 6 bases and J 8 bases; nucleotides not matched to a gene: 6. In DNA form, the CDR3 reads TGTGCCAGCAGAAACAGGGGAGAAGGCTACACCTTC. The encoded protein is CASRNRGEGYTF.

This chain links TRBV5-1 with TRBJ1-2; weak D call: TRBD1 (6 bases). From germline, CDR1 is SGHRS and CDR2 YFSETQ. V dropped 0 bases and J dropped 4 bases, with 10 bases sitting between them. This CDR3 region has 14 residues. The CDR3 loop is CASSLAQGPYGYTF. CDR3 DNA: TGCGCCAGCAGCTTGGCACAGGGTCCCTATGGCTACACCTTC.

CDR3 nucleotides: TGTGCCAGCAATACACAGGGGGGTTACTACGAGCAGTACTTC. Protein product: CASNTQGGYYEQYF. The gene calls are TRBV2 and TRBJ2-7; 8 nucleotides line up with TRBD1. The CDR3 totals 14 residues. CDR1 and CDR2 (germline): SNHLY, FYNNEI. The ends lost 7 bases at V and 3 bases at J; junction bases unmatched: 8.

The chain links TRBV2 to TRBJ2-1; 13 bases agree with TRBD2. CDR3 length: 15 residues. V trimming: 8 bases; J trimming: 2 bases; junction bases outside the gene matches: 3. Germline assignment: CDR1 SNHLY and CDR2 FYNNEI. The CDR3 is CASVGLAGPYNEQFF. The CDR3 DNA is TGTGCCAGCGTGGGACTAGCGGGGCCCTACAATGAGCAGTTCTTC.

The chain employs TRBV5-1 and TRBJ1-1, with 11 bases aligning to TRBD1. Trimming took 3 bases from V and 0 from J; bases not matched to a gene: 4. The CDR3 consists of 16 residues. CDR1 and CDR2 from the germline V gene are SGHRS and YFSETQ. The CDR3 nucleotides read TGCGCCAGCAGCTGGGGGACAGGGGGTTTGAACACTGAAGCTTTCTTT. It is translated as CASSWGTGGLNTEAFF. The complete variable domain, with remaining parts taken from reference TRBV5-1 and TRBJ1-1, reads KAGVTQTPRYLIKTRGQQVTLSCSPISGHRSVSWYQQTPGQGLQFLFEYFSETQRNKGNFPGRFSGRQFSNSRSEMNVSTLELGDSALYLCASSWGTGGLNTEAFFGQGTRLTVV.

V and J are TRBV27 and TRBJ2-3; D might be TRBD1 (5 bases). The V end lost 1 base, the J end lost 0 bases, and 11 bases lay between the germline ends. The CDR3 is 16 amino acids. Germline CDR1 reads MNHEY; CDR2 reads SMNVEV (reference sequence). Here the CDR3 DNA reads TGTGCCAGCAGTTTATATAGGACAACTAGCACAGATACGCAGTATTTT. It translates to CASSLYRTTSTDTQYF.

The chain has TRBV7-9 and TRBJ2-3, with D hard to call. This CDR3 region has 13 residues. Germline assignment: CDR1 SEHNR and CDR2 FQNEAQ (reference sequence). The V gene lost 5 bases and the J gene lost 6 bases, with 12 bases spanning the gap. This CDR3 reads CASSQRRADTQYF. For the CDR3, the DNA is TGTGCCAGCAGCCAACGAAGGGCGGATACGCAGTATTTT.

The chain couples TRBV7-3 to TRBJ2-1; D remains unclear. The CDR3 totals 13 residues. Germline V gene lookup returns CDR1 SGHTA and CDR2 FQGTGA. With 3 bases removed from V and 6 bases from J, the gap between germline ends came to 9 bases. The CDR3 region has the DNA TGTGCCAGCAGCTTGAACTTGGGCAATGAGCAGTTCTTC. Residues: CASSLNLGNEQFF.

The rearrangement joins TRBV25-1 to TRBJ1-2, with 8 bases lining up with TRBD1. The CDR3 has 14 residues. Germline CDR1 and CDR2: MGHDK and SYGVNS. V shed 5 bases and J 4 bases; nucleotides not matched to a gene: 6. The CDR3 DNA is TGTGCCAGCAGTAGACAGGGGATTCCCTATGGCTACACCTTC. The encoded protein is CASSRQGIPYGYTF.

The chain uses TRBV11-3 and TRBJ2-3; unclear D gene. V was cut by 1 base and J by 5 bases, with 4 bases left in between. CDR3 length equals 12 residues. Germline CDR1 reads SGHNT; CDR2 reads YENEEA. This CDR3 is CASSLGVDTQYF. Here the CDR3 DNA reads TGTGCCAGCAGCTTAGGGGTAGATACGCAGTATTTT.

V usage is TRBV10-3 and J usage is TRBJ2-5, with TRBD1 matching over 8 bases. Germline V gene sequence: CDR1 ENHRY, CDR2 SYGVKD. This CDR3 has 16 residues. The J segment lost 4 bases and the V segment lost 5 bases, leaving 12 bases of the junction unmatched. Here the CDR3 reads CAISMQGNRGVETQYF. CDR3 nucleotides: TGTGCCATCAGTATGCAGGGGAACAGGGGGGTAGAGACCCAGTACTTC.

The chain carries TRBV10-3 and TRBJ2-5; D may correspond to TRBD1 or TRBD2 (6 bases each). This CDR3 spans 13 amino acids. V lost 6 bases, J lost 2 bases, and 10 bases lay in between. The germline V gene encodes CDR1 ENHRY and CDR2 SYGVKD. CDR3 residues: CAIRGGTQETQYF. The DNA of the CDR3 is TGTGCCATCAGAGGGGGGACTCAAGAGACCCAGTACTTC.

The chain uses TRBV5-1 and TRBJ2-3; 8 bases map to TRBD1. CDR1 is SGHRS, CDR2 YFSETQ, per germline. The CDR3 is 16 amino acids. The V and J ends lost 0 bases and 6 bases, in that order; junction bases with no gene match: 9. For the CDR3, the DNA is TGCGCCAGCAGCTTGGTCGACAGGGGTTCAGTTGATACGCAGTATTTT. It specifies CASSLVDRGSVDTQYF.

As to this clone: A read error may account for a junction end that differs from germline. J is TRBJ2-7 and V is TRBV7-9; 9 bases map to TRBD1. This CDR3 has 14 residues. Per germline, CDR1 SEHNR and CDR2 FQNEAQ (reference sequence). CDR3 DNA sequence: TGTGCCGGCAGCACGGGACAGGGTGACTACGAGCAGTACTTC. Translation gives CAGSTGQGDYEQYF. Filled out from reference TRBV7-9 and TRBJ2-7, the complete variable domain reads DTGVSQNPRHKITKRGQNVTFRCDPISEHNRLYWYRQTLGQGPEFLTYFQNEAQLEKSRLLSDRFSAERPKGSFSTLEIQRTEQGDSAMYLCAGSTGQGDYEQYFGPGTRLTVT.

The chain recombines TRBV7-2 with TRBJ2-7, with 10 bases fitting TRBD2. V was clipped by 0 bases and J by 4 bases; unmatched bases: 6. This CDR3 comprises 16 residues. Germline V gene lookup returns CDR1 SGHTA and CDR2 FQGNSA. The CDR3 DNA reads as TGTGCCAGCAGCTTAGCGCGGTCTAGCGGGAGTTACGAGCAGTACTTC. Amino acid sequence: CASSLARSSGSYEQYF.

The chain joins TRBV2 to TRBJ1-4; D remains unclear. Germline CDR1 is SNHLY and CDR2 is FYNNEI. The CDR3 runs to 11 residues. V gave up 7 bases and J gave up 7 bases, with 7 bases separating them. CDR3: CASKDLEKLFF. The CDR3 DNA reads as TGTGCCAGCAAGGACCTTGAAAAACTGTTTTTT.

CDR3 amino acids: CASSLLEGSGNEKLFF. CDR3 nucleotide sequence: TGTGCCAGCAGTTTATTAGAGGGTAGTGGAAATGAAAAACTGTTTTTT. This chain connects TRBV28 to TRBJ1-4; D not certain. Germline V gene data show CDR1 as MDHEN and CDR2 as SYDVKM. The CDR3 has 16 residues. Trimming pared 1 base from V and 5 bases from J, leaving 14 bases between.

The V and J genes are TRBV5-6 and TRBJ1-2, with D tentatively TRBD1 (5 bases). The CDR3 spans 13 residues. CDR1 is SGHDT, CDR2 YYEEEE, per germline. V was trimmed by 4 bases and J by 0 bases, leaving 7 bases between them. The CDR3, as DNA: TGTGCCAGCAGCGCGACAGCTAACTATGGCTACACCTTC. This codes for CASSATANYGYTF.

CDR3 sequence: CASNQQGSSYEQYF. The CDR3 nucleotides read TGTGCCAGCAACCAACAGGGAAGCTCCTACGAGCAGTACTTC. The rearrangement joins TRBV7-3 to TRBJ2-7; maybe TRBD1 (6 bases). V was pared by 7 bases and J by 0 bases, with 13 bases between. The CDR3 spans 14 residues. Germline V gene lookup returns CDR1 SGHTA and CDR2 FQGTGA.

V is TRBV7-2 and J is TRBJ2-7, with 14 bases lining up with TRBD2. Germline-derived CDR1 and CDR2 are SGHTA and FQGNSA. V lost 0 bases, J lost 10 bases, and 11 bases stayed unmatched. This CDR3 is built from 17 residues. The CDR3 bases are TGTGCCAGCAGCTTAGCCCAACCGGGACTAGCGGGGGTCTCTCAGTACTTC. It specifies CASSLAQPGLAGVSQYF. The variable domain in full, completed from reference TRBV7-2 and TRBJ2-7, reads GAGVSQSPSNKVTEKGKDVELRCDPISGHTALYWYRQSLGQGLEFLIYFQGNSAPDKSGLPSDRFSAERTGGSVSTLTIQRTQQEDSAVYLCASSLAQPGLAGVSQYFGPGTRLTVT.

The genes are TRBV28 and TRBJ2-7; TRBD2 might be the D (7 bases). V shed 5 bases and J shed 7 bases, with 18 bases lying between them. Looked up from germline, CDR1 is MDHEN and CDR2 is SYDVKM. The CDR3 covers 14 residues. In DNA, the CDR3 is TGTGCCAGCAGTCCCTGGGGGGGCCTGAGGGAGCAGTACTTC. It yields the protein CASSPWGGLREQYF.